Listed below are T cell receptor beta chains from one sample, sequenced in a study of blood T cell repertoires in COVID-19. The table came from immunoSEQ multiplex PCR; TCRdb's copy has only in-frame clones and leaves some out. This repertoire shows 200,000 to 250,000 clones, about 85% found once; its top ten account for around 0.89%. The sample consisted of peripheral blood. The source of these receptors is a man aged 35 to 55 with acute or convalescent COVID-19. Both conserved end residues are part of each CDR3. The order of the fields is clone size, D gene, V gene, CDR3 length, J gene, CDR3 protein, CDR3 DNA. D genes are given only for firm matches. Clone size, where shown, is once, few, many, or a class for clones that have expanded.

.	TRBD2	TRBV3-1/TRBV3-2	12	TRBJ2-2	CASSQSGEELFF	TGTGCCAGCAGCCAGAGCGGGGAGGAGCTGTTTTTT
.	.	TRBV9	14	TRBJ1-1	CASRRGGGDTEAFF	TGTGCCAGCAGGCGTGGTGGGGGCGACACTGAAGCTTTCTTT
.	.	TRBV2	16	TRBJ2-7	CASTEGSAGPSYEQYF	TGTGCCAGCACGGAAGGGTCGGCGGGGCCCTCCTACGAGCAGTACTTC
.	TRBD1	TRBV5-5	16	TRBJ1-2	CASSSGDRGTNYGYTF	TGTGCCAGCAGCTCGGGGGACAGGGGCACGAACTATGGCTACACCTTC
.	TRBD1	TRBV20-1	13	TRBJ1-2	CSASSTGGHGYTF	TGCAGTGCTAGTTCCACAGGGGGCCATGGCTACACCTTC
.	.	TRBV3-1/TRBV3-2	14	TRBJ1-1	CASSQRYGNTEAFF	TGTGCCAGCAGCCAAAGATACGGGAACACTGAAGCTTTCTTT
.	TRBD1	TRBV6-6	13	TRBJ1-1	CASSYSGGLEAFF	TGTGCCAGCAGTTACTCAGGGGGCCTCGAAGCTTTCTTT
.	.	TRBV6-1	14	TRBJ1-4	CASSEARRREKLFF	TGTGCCAGCAGTGAAGCGCGTCGTCGGGAAAAACTGTTTTTT
.	TRBD2	TRBV15	16	TRBJ2-5	CATSRDSGLLQETQYF	TGTGCCACCAGCAGAGACTCGGGACTATTACAAGAGACCCAGTACTTC
.	.	TRBV5-1	13	TRBJ2-5	CASSPWGVETQYF	TGCGCCAGCAGCCCCTGGGGGGTAGAGACCCAGTACTTC
.	.	TRBV2	14	TRBJ2-7	CASRSRDKSYEQYF	TGTGCCAGCAGGTCCCGGGACAAATCCTACGAGCAGTACTTC
.	TRBD1	TRBV28	13	TRBJ1-2	CASRSGGNYGYTF	TGTGCCAGTCGCTCAGGGGGGAACTATGGCTACACCTTC
.	.	TRBV5-1	13	TRBJ2-4	CASKAPGGNIQYF	TGCGCCAGCAAGGCTCCAGGAGGAAACATTCAGTACTTC
.	.	TRBV9	17	TRBJ1-4	CASSPDRSTSLNEKLFF	TGTGCCAGCAGCCCAGACAGGAGCACGAGTCTGAATGAAAAACTGTTTTTT
.	.	TRBV19	12	TRBJ1-5	CASKQGVDAQHF	TGTGCCAGCAAACAGGGAGTAGACGCCCAGCATTTT
.	TRBD1	TRBV6-2/TRBV6-3	16	TRBJ2-3	CASSSRTGGRTDTQYF	TGTGCCAGCAGTTCCCGGACAGGGGGCCGCACAGATACGCAGTATTTT
.	.	TRBV6-5	16	TRBJ2-5	CASSYGYRTEQETQYF	TGTGCCAGCAGTTACGGGTACCGGACAGAACAAGAGACCCAGTACTTC
.	.	TRBV10-3	13	TRBJ2-3	CAISESSGPTQYF	TGTGCCATCAGTGAGTCGAGCGGGCCCACGCAGTATTTT
once	.	TRBV5-1	16	TRBJ2-2	CASSNRDLGYTGELFF	TGCGCCAGCAGCAACAGGGATTTGGGGTACACCGGGGAGCTGTTTTTT
.	.	TRBV9	13	TRBJ2-5	CASSKELLEAQYF	TGTGCCAGCAGCAAAGAACTGCTGGAGGCCCAGTACTTC
.	.	TRBV7-3	13	TRBJ1-1	CASSLQGRTEAFF	TGTGCCAGCAGCCTACAGGGCCGGACTGAAGCTTTCTTT
.	.	TRBV4-3	16	TRBJ1-1	CASSQDFSGDYTEAFF	TGCGCCAGCAGCCAAGATTTTTCAGGGGATTATACTGAAGCTTTCTTT
.	.	TRBV7-8	14	TRBJ1-2	CASSLSDGNYGYTF	TGTGCCAGCAGCTTATCAGACGGGAACTATGGCTACACCTTC